The next 23 T cell receptor beta chains were all read from a single sample in a study of blood T cell repertoires in COVID-19. Libraries were prepared by immunoSEQ multiplex PCR; TCRdb keeps only in-frame clonotypes and omits some of them. The table lists more than 150,000 clones, about 88% of them singletons. Sequenced: peripheral blood. The source of these receptors is a young man with active or convalescent COVID-19.

Of note for this clone: Other DNA sequences within the sample encode an identical CDR3. This chain connects TRBV5-4 to TRBJ2-1, with 8 bases aligning to TRBD2. The CDR3 is made up of 17 amino acids. CDR1 and CDR2 from the germline V gene are SGHNT and YYREEE (reference sequence). V lost 0 bases to trimming and J lost 7 bases; unmatched junction nucleotides: 12. The CDR3 DNA reads as TGTGCCAGCAGCTTGGTCGGGGGGGCAGGCCCTCGGAATGAGCAGTTCTTC. This codes for CASSLVGGAGPRNEQFF.

Note on this clone: The germline gene is not matched at one end of the junction; a read error may be the cause. V and J are TRBV7-8 and TRBJ2-5; 11 bases map to TRBD2. Germline loops: CDR1 SGHVS, CDR2 FQNEAQ. The CDR3 is 12 residues long. Here the CDR3 DNA reads TGTGCCAGCAGCCCGGCTAGCGGGGGGACTCACTTC. The encoded protein is CASSPASGGTHF.

The CDR3 region has the DNA TGTGCCAGCAGCTCCCAGATCGCCGGGGAGCTGTTTTTT. Protein: CASSSQIAGELFF. The chain uses TRBV11-3 and TRBJ2-2; D ambiguous. CDR3 size: 13 residues. Germline CDR1 reads SGHNT; CDR2 reads YENEEA. V was clipped by 4 bases and J by 6 bases, with 9 bases between them.

As regards this clone: The conserved phenylalanine or tryptophan normally closing the CDR3 is absent here, so this likely arose from a read error. The rearrangement joins TRBV25-1 to TRBJ1-6; TRBD1 matches at 10 bases. The V segment lost 3 bases and the J segment 4 bases; nucleotides outside the gene matches: 6. The CDR3 has 17 amino acids. Germline lookup yields CDR1 MGHDK and CDR2 SYGVNS. The CDR3 nucleotides read TGTGCCAGCAGTGAGCGGGACAGGGGACTTTATAATTCACCCCTCCACCTT. This encodes CASSERDRGLYNSPLHL.

This chain links TRBV15 with TRBJ2-6; D not certain. CDR1 is LNHNV and CDR2 is YYDKDF in the germline V gene (reference sequence). The V end was cut by 0 bases, the J end by 8 bases, with 8 bases between. The CDR3 runs to 14 residues. CDR3 sequence (DNA): TGTGCCACCAGCAGAGAAAGAGTTTCCAACGTCCTGACTTTC. Residues: CATSRERVSNVLTF.

The rearrangement uses TRBV29-1 and TRBJ2-7, with 8 bases aligning to TRBD2. Germline V gene sequence: CDR1 SQVTM, CDR2 ANQGSEA. V shed 4 bases, J shed 4 bases, and the junction held 9 bases outside the gene matches. This CDR3 is built from 14 residues. The CDR3 sequence is CSVGAAGESYEQYF. CDR3 coding DNA: TGCAGCGTTGGAGCAGCGGGAGAGTCGTACGAGCAGTACTTC.

J is TRBJ2-1 and V is TRBV25-1; D may be TRBD2 (6 bases). Germline CDR1 MGHDK, CDR2 SYGVNS. V shed 6 bases and J shed 3 bases, with 15 bases lying between them. The CDR3 contains 15 residues. CDR3 region: CASSSSGPIYNEQFF. The CDR3 DNA sequence: TGTGCCAGCAGCTCCAGCGGGCCAATCTACAATGAGCAGTTCTTC.

This chain joins TRBV11-2 and TRBJ1-1, with D possibly matching TRBD1 (6 bases). This CDR3 has 15 residues. The germline V gene encodes CDR1 SGHAT and CDR2 FQNNGV. The germline V and J ends were trimmed by 2 bases and 0 bases, with 10 bases remaining between them. The CDR3 region is CASSLHTGMNTEAFF. The DNA of the CDR3 is TGTGCCAGCAGCTTACATACAGGGATGAACACTGAAGCTTTCTTT.

The chain employs TRBV6-6 and TRBJ2-7, with D possibly TRBD2 on 7 matching bases. Germline loops: CDR1 MNHNY, CDR2 SVGAGI (reference sequence). This CDR3 is 15 amino acids long. Trimming pared 5 bases from V and 5 bases from J, leaving 19 bases between. This CDR3 is CASSRAGARTDEQYF. CDR3 DNA sequence: TGTGCCAGCAGTCGCGCGGGGGCTAGAACCGACGAGCAGTACTTC.

V gene TRBV29-1 combines with J gene TRBJ2-4; D is perhaps TRBD1 (5 bases). CDR1 is SQVTM, CDR2 ANQGSEA, per germline. CDR3 size: 12 residues. With 4 bases removed from V and 8 bases from J, the gap between germline ends came to 12 bases. The CDR3 DNA reads as TGCAGCGTTGTCAGGGATGAGTACATTCAGTACTTC. Protein sequence: CSVVRDEYIQYF.

Here the CDR3 reads CASLGGTSSCEQYV. The CDR3 region has the DNA TGCGCCAGCCTGGGGGGGACGTCCTCCTGCGAGCAGTACGTC. The chain recombines TRBV23-1 with TRBJ2-7; 7 bases are a match to TRBD2. TRBV23-1 is reported as an ORF; its role is uncertain. The CDR3 length is 14 residues.

A note on this clone: At one end, the junction sequence differs from germline, possibly due to a read error. The chain uses TRBV28 and TRBJ1-5; TRBD1 matches at 7 bases. The CDR3 is 12 residues long. The germline V gene has CDR1 MDHEN and CDR2 SYDVKM. CDR3 bases: TGTGCCAGCAGTTTTGTTGGCCGGGGACAGCGCTTT. Translating it yields CASSFVGRGQRF. Variable domain in full (rest from reference TRBV28 and TRBJ1-5): DVKVTQSSRYLVKRTGEKVFLECVQDMDHENMFWYRQDPGLGLRLIYFSYDVKMKEKGDIPEGYSVSREKKERFSLILESASTNQTSMYLCASSFVGRGQRFGDGTRLSIL.

The chain carries TRBV11-1 and TRBJ2-7; D remains unclear. V gave up 5 bases and J gave up 4 bases, with 18 bases separating them. The CDR3 has 15 residues. Germline values: CDR1 SGHAT, CDR2 FQDESV (reference sequence). The CDR3 DNA reads TGTGCCAGCAGCCCAACCGTTAACTCGATGTACGAGCAGTACGTC. Its translation is CASSPTVNSMYEQYV.

This clone appeared a single time. The genes are TRBV18 and TRBJ2-5, with 7 bases aligning to TRBD2. Germline CDR1 is KGHSH and CDR2 is LQKENI. This CDR3 is built from 14 residues. With 3 bases clipped from V and 5 bases from J, the junction kept 6 bases outside the gene matches. CDR3 sequence: CASSPSGAQETQYF. The CDR3 nucleotides are TGTGCCAGCTCACCGAGCGGGGCCCAGGAGACCCAGTACTTC.

The chain carries TRBV4-1 and TRBJ1-1; the D gene is possibly TRBD1 (6 bases). This CDR3 is 14 amino acids long. The germline V and J ends were trimmed by 4 bases and 7 bases, with 16 bases remaining between them. The germline CDR1 and CDR2 sequences are MGHRA and YSYEKL. The CDR3, as DNA: TGCGCCAGCAGCCCCAGGACAGTTACATTTGAAGCTTTCTTT. This translates into CASSPRTVTFEAFF.

The J gene is TRBJ2-7, the V gene TRBV28; 8 bases map to TRBD2. The CDR3 spans 14 residues. Trimming cost V 3 bases and J 6 bases; bases outside gene matches: 7. The germline V gene encodes CDR1 MDHEN and CDR2 SYDVKM. This CDR3 reads CASSFRGLALEQYV. The CDR3 bases are TGTGCCAGCAGTTTCCGAGGACTAGCCCTCGAGCAGTACGTC.

The chain uses TRBV14 and TRBJ2-1; tentatively, D is TRBD2 (5 bases). The CDR3 totals 12 residues. V was pared by 6 bases and J by 10 bases, with 13 bases between. Germline values: CDR1 SGHDN, CDR2 FVKESK. CDR3 coding DNA: TGTGCCAGCAGGCGTTCCGCTAGCGAGCAGTTCTTC. As protein: CASRRSASEQFF.

This rearrangement joins TRBV4-1 to TRBJ2-7, with 8 bases lining up with TRBD1. J gave up 3 bases and V 2 bases, and 3 bases lay outside the gene matches. Germline CDR1 MGHRA, CDR2 YSYEKL. The CDR3 spans 14 residues. The CDR3 region is CASSQYGQGYEQYF. DNA of the CDR3: TGCGCCAGCAGCCAATACGGACAGGGCTACGAGCAGTACTTC.

This rearrangement joins TRBV24-1 to TRBJ2-5, with unresolved D. The CDR3 length is 12 residues. The ends were cut back, 3 bases at V and 7 bases at J, with 8 bases in the middle. Germline values: CDR1 KGHDR, CDR2 SFDVKD. The CDR3 region is CATSDPVLTQYF. CDR3 nucleotides: TGTGCCACCAGTGATCCGGTACTGACCCAGTACTTC.

This clone has a handful of counts. The gene calls are TRBV6-5 and TRBJ1-2; D is perhaps TRBD1 (5 bases). The CDR3 length is 12 residues. Trimming cost V 7 bases and J 7 bases, with 13 bases left between them. The germline V gene encodes CDR1 MNHEY and CDR2 SVGAGI. In DNA, the CDR3 is TGTGCCAGCACGCCAGGGAAGGCTGGCTACACCTTC. Translation: CASTPGKAGYTF.

The chain uses TRBV28 and TRBJ2-1; 11 bases align to TRBD2. The CDR3 sequence is 19 residues long. V gave up 3 bases and J gave up 4 bases; unmatched junction bases: 14. CDR1 is MDHEN, CDR2 SYDVKM, per germline. The CDR3 bases are TGTGCCAGCAGTTTGCGCGAAGGGCTAGCGGGGGGAGTGTACAATGAGCAGTTCTTC. As protein: CASSLREGLAGGVYNEQFF.

The V gene is TRBV21-1, the J gene TRBJ1-5; TRBD1 was called by the table and not checked on the DNA. TRBV21-1 is a pseudogene segment. The CDR3 loop spans 17 amino acids. This chain's CDR3 is CASSKKVQGQPYQPQHF. Written as DNA, the CDR3 is TGTGCCAGCAGCAAAAAAGTTCAAGGACAGCCTTATCAGCCCCAGCATTTT.

This clone was detected once. The chain has TRBV14 and TRBJ1-1; 9 bases agree with TRBD1. Germline V gives CDR1 SGHDN, CDR2 FVKESK. The length of the CDR3 is 13 residues. V shed 2 bases, J shed 8 bases, and the junction held 3 bases outside the gene matches. The CDR3 bases are TGTGCCAGCAGCCAAAGGGACAGGGTAGAAGCTTTCTTT. Protein: CASSQRDRVEAFF.